The 26 T cell receptor beta chains below were found in one sample sequenced in a study of blood T cell repertoires in COVID-19. Some clones are missing from TCRdb's copy, which holds only in-frame ones; the method was immunoSEQ multiplex PCR. The profile shows some 200,000 clones, 80% of them singletons. The sample consisted of PBMCs or T cells enriched from blood (not recorded which). These receptors originate from a woman aged 40 to 50 with acute COVID-19.

This rearrangement joins TRBV7-2 to TRBJ1-2, with TRBD1 matching 9 bases. The junction had 8 bases not matched to a gene; V was cut back by 5 bases and J by 4 bases. CDR3 length: 15 amino acids. Germline V gene data show CDR1 as SGHTA and CDR2 as FQGNSA. The CDR3 DNA reads TGTGCCAGCAGCCCGGGACAGGGTGGGGCCTATGGCTACACCTTC. Its translation is CASSPGQGGAYGYTF.

This clone was seen ten or more times. The CDR3 is CASSDNSGLDSVTDTQYF. The CDR3 DNA is TGTGCCAGCAGTGATAACTCGGGGTTGGATTCGGTCACAGATACGCAGTATTTT. The chain uses TRBV6-1 and TRBJ2-3; D may be TRBD2 (5 bases). V was cut by 3 bases and J by 2 bases, with 21 bases left in between. The CDR3 is 18 amino acids. In germline, CDR1 is MNHNS, CDR2 SASEGT.

The gene calls are TRBV9 and TRBJ2-7, with 11 bases identical to TRBD2. V was pared by 0 bases and J by 5 bases, with 7 bases of the junction left unmatched. The CDR3 runs 16 residues. Per germline, CDR1 SGDLS and CDR2 YYNGEE. DNA for the CDR3: TGTGCCAGCAGCGTAGGTCTAGCGGGAGGCCTCGACGAGCAGTACTTC. Encoded protein: CASSVGLAGGLDEQYF.

The chain links TRBV28 to TRBJ2-5; no clear D. CDR3 length equals 13 residues. V lost 3 bases to trimming and J lost 4 bases, with 9 bases between them. The germline V gene encodes CDR1 MDHEN and CDR2 SYDVKM. The DNA for the CDR3 is TGTGCCAGCAGTTTGCGGTTAGGAGAGACCCAGTACTTC. Protein: CASSLRLGETQYF.

The chain uses TRBV18 and TRBJ1-2, with 7 bases lining up with TRBD1. Per germline, CDR1 KGHSH and CDR2 LQKENI. Losses at the gene ends were 4 bases for V and 0 bases for J; bases not matched to a gene: 8. This CDR3 region has 16 residues. The CDR3 sequence is CASSLRQGRANYGYTF. CDR3 in DNA: TGTGCCAGCTCACTAAGACAGGGAAGAGCTAACTATGGCTACACCTTC.

J is TRBJ2-2 and V is TRBV5-6, with 7 bases identical to TRBD2. The CDR3 runs to 16 residues. Germline V gives CDR1 SGHDT, CDR2 YYEEEE. V lost 4 bases and J lost 3; bases outside the gene matches: 9. The CDR3: CASSQPREQHTGELFF. In DNA, the CDR3 is TGTGCCAGCAGCCAACCGCGGGAGCAGCACACCGGGGAGCTGTTTTTT.

The CDR3 sequence: CASGSGAPDTQYF. In DNA, the CDR3 is TGTGCCAGCGGTAGCGGGGCCCCAGATACGCAGTATTTT. The V gene is TRBV28, the J gene TRBJ2-3; TRBD2 aligns across 8 bases. CDR1 and CDR2 from the germline V gene are MDHEN and SYDVKM. This CDR3 spans 13 amino acids. V was pared by 8 bases and J by 4 bases, with 5 bases of the junction left unmatched. The whole variable domain, filled in from reference TRBV28 and TRBJ2-3, reads DVKVTQSSRYLVKRTGEKVFLECVQDMDHENMFWYRQDPGLGLRLIYFSYDVKMKEKGDIPEGYSVSREKKERFSLILESASTNQTSMYLCASGSGAPDTQYFGPGTRLTVL.

The chain links TRBV7-2 to TRBJ1-1; possible D gene TRBD1, 5 bases. The V end lost 5 bases, the J end lost 1 base, and 14 bases lay between the germline ends. The germline CDR1 and CDR2 sequences are SGHTA and FQGNSA. CDR3 length: 15 amino acids. The DNA of the CDR3 is TGTGCCAGCAGCCCAGCCGGACAAAGGAACACTGAAGCTTTCTTT. This gives the protein CASSPAGQRNTEAFF.

The gene calls are TRBV27 and TRBJ2-7; possible D gene TRBD1, 5 bases. The germline CDR1 and CDR2 sequences are MNHEY and SMNVEV (reference sequence). V shed 4 bases and J shed 7 bases, with 14 bases lying between them. The CDR3 sequence is 13 residues long. Written as DNA, the CDR3 is TGTGCCAGCAGTTCCGGCGCAGGGCGTGAGCAGTACTTC. Its protein product is CASSSGAGREQYF.

The V call is TRBV10-3, the J call TRBJ1-3; 9 positions match TRBD1. The CDR3 has 18 residues. V was pared by 4 bases and J by 1 base, with 11 bases of the junction left unmatched. CDR1 ENHRY and CDR2 SYGVKD come from the germline V gene. In DNA, the CDR3 is TGTGCCATCAGTGGGGTACCGGGACAGGGATTTTCTGGAAACACCATATATTTT. Protein sequence: CAISGVPGQGFSGNTIYF.

V gene TRBV19 combines with J gene TRBJ2-2; D unclear. This CDR3 is 14 amino acids long. Deletions cut 6 bases from V and 3 bases from J, with 11 bases between. CDR1 and CDR2 (germline): LNHDA, SQIVND (reference sequence). CDR3 in amino acids: CASRITRDTGELFF. DNA of the CDR3: TGTGCCAGTAGAATCACCCGGGACACCGGGGAGCTGTTTTTT. The whole variable domain, remainder taken from reference TRBV19 and TRBJ2-2, is DGGITQSPKYLFRKEGQNVTLSCEQNLNHDAMYWYRQDPGQGLRLIYYSQIVNDFQKGDIAEGYSVSREKKESFPLTVTSAQKNPTAFYLCASRITRDTGELFFGEGSRLTVL.

The V call is TRBV5-1, the J call TRBJ1-3, with D tentatively TRBD1 (5 bases). Per germline, CDR1 SGHRS and CDR2 YFSETQ. This CDR3 has 15 amino acids. The V gene lost 0 bases and the J gene lost 3 bases, with 10 bases spanning the gap. The CDR3 loop is CASSLAGGDGNTIYF. In DNA, the CDR3 is TGCGCCAGCAGCTTGGCCGGAGGGGATGGAAACACCATATATTTT.

This clone was seen more than once but under ten times. One base away lies a much larger clone, so this may be a sequencing read error. The chain employs TRBV25-1 and TRBJ2-2; the match to TRBD2 covers 10 bases. This CDR3 spans 15 amino acids. Germline V lookup: CDR1 MGHDK, CDR2 SYGVNS. V trimming: 2 bases; J trimming: 3 bases; junction bases outside the gene matches: 0. CDR3 sequence reads: CASSELAGDTGELFF. The CDR3 DNA is TGTGCCAGCAGTGAACTAGCGGGAGACACCGGGGAGCTGTTTTTT.

The gene calls are TRBV5-5 and TRBJ2-2; 9 nucleotides match TRBD1. Germline loops: CDR1 SGHKS, CDR2 YYEKEE (reference sequence). V gave up 2 bases and J gave up 5 bases; unmatched junction bases: 4. The CDR3 covers 15 residues. CDR3 in amino acids: CASSFTGQGTGELFF. The CDR3 DNA follows: TGTGCCAGCAGCTTCACCGGACAGGGGACCGGGGAGCTGTTTTTT.

The chain combines TRBV28 with TRBJ2-5; D gene ambiguous. From germline, CDR1 is MDHEN and CDR2 SYDVKM. The germline V and J ends were trimmed by 4 bases and 6 bases, with 18 bases remaining between them. The CDR3 is 15 residues long. DNA of the CDR3: TGTGCCAGCAGTTCCCCGATTGGTGTCGAGAAGACCCAGTACTTC. It encodes CASSSPIGVEKTQYF.

This clone appeared a few times. This sequence joins TRBV9 and TRBJ2-7; possible D gene TRBD1, 5 bases. The V gene lost 4 bases and the J gene lost 7 bases, with 18 bases spanning the gap. The CDR3 sequence is 14 residues long. In germline, CDR1 is SGDLS, CDR2 YYNGEE. The CDR3 reads CASSTESGPREQYF. The CDR3 bases are TGTGCCAGCAGCACTGAGTCAGGGCCAAGGGAGCAGTACTTC.

The genes are TRBV28 and TRBJ1-1; TRBD1 aligns across 7 bases. Trimming cost V 5 bases and J 6 bases; bases outside gene matches: 3. CDR1 is MDHEN, CDR2 SYDVKM, per germline. The CDR3 consists of 12 residues. The CDR3 here is CASSAGTAEAFF. The CDR3, as DNA: TGTGCCAGCAGTGCCGGGACAGCTGAAGCTTTCTTT.

This clone has just a few counts. The chain uses TRBV18 and TRBJ1-4, with TRBD1 matching over 7 bases. J gave up 8 bases and V 5 bases, and 5 bases lay outside the gene matches. The CDR3 totals 13 residues. The germline V gene has CDR1 KGHSH and CDR2 LQKENI. CDR3 bases: TGTGCCAGCTCAGCGCAGGGGGAAGAAAAACTGTTTTTT. It yields the protein CASSAQGEEKLFF.

The chain links TRBV30 to TRBJ1-1; D perhaps matches TRBD1 (6 bases). From germline, CDR1 is GTSNPN and CDR2 SVGIG (reference sequence). This CDR3 has 12 amino acids. Between the trimmed V and J ends, which lost 3 bases and 11 bases, there was a span of 16 bases. CDR3 bases: TGTGCCTGGAGCCTCGGAGACAGGAAGGCTTTCTTT. Translated, it gives CAWSLGDRKAFF.

The sample holds a few counts of this clone. This chain joins TRBV29-1 and TRBJ2-5; 7 nucleotides agree with TRBD2. The CDR3 spans 13 residues. Germline trimming cut 4 bases from V and 1 base from J; bases unmatched to any gene: 3. CDR1 and CDR2 from the germline V gene are SQVTM and ANQGSEA. DNA for the CDR3: TGCAGCGTTGCTAGCGGTTCCCAAGAGACCCAGTACTTC. It specifies CSVASGSQETQYF.

The chain links TRBV2 to TRBJ1-4; D is uncertain. V lost 0 bases and J 11 bases, leaving 19 bases between the germline ends. Germline V CDR1 and CDR2: SNHLY, FYNNEI. There are 16 residues in the CDR3. DNA of the CDR3: TGTGCCAGCAGTGAAGCGCTTCGGCCGGGGTTGGACAAACTGTTTTTT. It yields the protein CASSEALRPGLDKLFF.

This chain connects TRBV10-2 to TRBJ2-7, with no clear D. The CDR3 totals 19 residues. V was clipped by 2 bases and J by 6 bases, with 29 bases between them. CDR1 is WSHSY, CDR2 SAAADI, per germline. The CDR3 nucleotides read TGCGCCAGCAGTGAGCATACATCCTTTTGGGCCCCAACCCCCTTCGAGCAGTACTTC. This encodes CASSEHTSFWAPTPFEQYF.

V usage is TRBV19 and J usage is TRBJ2-1; D possibly corresponds to TRBD1 (5 bases). Trimming pared 4 bases from V and 4 bases from J, leaving 5 bases between. The CDR3 has 12 amino acids. The germline V gene has CDR1 LNHDA and CDR2 SQIVND (reference sequence). CDR3 nucleotides: TGTGCCAGTAGTAACAGGTACAATGAGCAGTTCTTC. Residues: CASSNRYNEQFF.

V gene TRBV6-5 combines with J gene TRBJ2-1, with 8 bases identical to TRBD2. Germline CDR1 and CDR2: MNHEY and SVGAGI. The CDR3 has 14 amino acids. J was trimmed by 8 bases and V by 4 bases; bases with no gene match: 7. CDR3 DNA: TGTGCCAGCAGTTGGGCGGGGGGCCAAGATGAGCAGTTCTTC. Translating it yields CASSWAGGQDEQFF.

The chain uses TRBV6-1 and TRBJ2-7; TRBD2 aligns across 7 bases. CDR3 length: 15 amino acids. Germline V gene data show CDR1 as MNHNS and CDR2 as SASEGT. V shed 0 bases, J shed 2 bases, and the junction held 4 bases outside the gene matches. The DNA for the CDR3 is TGTGCCAGCAGTGAAGCCGGGGGGTTCCCCTACGAGCAGTACTTC. Residues: CASSEAGGFPYEQYF.

The chain couples TRBV2 to TRBJ2-2, with 13 positions matching TRBD2. The germline CDR1 and CDR2 sequences are SNHLY and FYNNEI. Trimming cost V 5 bases and J 4 bases; bases outside gene matches: 1. This CDR3 is 15 amino acids long. CDR3 region: CASSTSGRGTGELFF. In DNA, the CDR3 is TGTGCCAGCAGTACTAGCGGGAGGGGCACCGGGGAGCTGTTTTTT.